This TCR beta chain comes out of a study of radiation and T cells in renal cell carcinoma. The time point: blood 4 weeks post-SBRT, at nephrectomy. Treatment reported: 15 Gy SBRT to primary tumor, nephrectomy 4 weeks later. Blood was sampled at baseline, 2 weeks and 4 weeks after SBRT. TCRdb's table, derived via immunoSEQ multiplex PCR, lists solely in-frame clones and lacks some. Among around 45,000 clones listed, around four fifths were seen once. The sequenced sample was blood, obtained from a patient whose treatment included radiotherapy and nephrectomy. The sequence was collected from a woman in her 70s with renal cell carcinoma.

The CDR3 region has the DNA TGTGCCAGCAGTTTAGAATCCCAGGGGGCGTCAGGCTACACCTTC. It encodes CASSLESQGASGYTF. The J gene is TRBJ1-2, the V gene TRBV27; 8 bases match TRBD1. CDR1 MNHEY and CDR2 SMNVEV come from the germline V gene (reference sequence). The CDR3 spans 15 residues. The trim removed 2 bases at V and 8 bases at J, leaving 10 bases unmatched.